This T cell receptor (beta chain) originates from a study of radiation and T cells in renal cell carcinoma. Study-level findings and limits: Pretreatment tumor biopsies were lacking, so baseline clonotypes are unknown. Top tumor clonotypes rose in blood 2 weeks post-radiation, then contracted.

CDR3 size: 14 residues. V lost 6 bases to trimming and J lost 0 bases; unmatched junction nucleotides: 3. The germline CDR1 and CDR2 sequences are SQVTM and ANQGSEA. Notes on this clone: The antigen is unknown.

Time point noted: blood 4 weeks post-SBRT, at nephrectomy. This sample's treatment: 15 Gy SBRT to primary tumor, nephrectomy 4 weeks later. Nephrectomy followed 15 Gy stereotactic body radiation by 4 weeks. After SBRT, blood was collected at 2 and 4 weeks, plus baseline. The repertoire was sequenced with immunoSEQ multiplex PCR; TCRdb's copy has only in-frame clones and lacks some. Found here are under 200,000 clones, around 90% of them singletons; the top ten hold approximately 10%. The chain joins TRBV29-1 to TRBJ2-1; 9 bases align to TRBD2. The source of this sequence is a woman aged 45-65 years with renal cell carcinoma. Material: blood, obtained from a patient whose treatment included radiotherapy and nephrectomy. CDR3 coding DNA: TGCAGCGTGGGACTAGCAGCCTCCTACAATGAGCAGTTCTTC. Its translation is CSVGLAASYNEQFF.